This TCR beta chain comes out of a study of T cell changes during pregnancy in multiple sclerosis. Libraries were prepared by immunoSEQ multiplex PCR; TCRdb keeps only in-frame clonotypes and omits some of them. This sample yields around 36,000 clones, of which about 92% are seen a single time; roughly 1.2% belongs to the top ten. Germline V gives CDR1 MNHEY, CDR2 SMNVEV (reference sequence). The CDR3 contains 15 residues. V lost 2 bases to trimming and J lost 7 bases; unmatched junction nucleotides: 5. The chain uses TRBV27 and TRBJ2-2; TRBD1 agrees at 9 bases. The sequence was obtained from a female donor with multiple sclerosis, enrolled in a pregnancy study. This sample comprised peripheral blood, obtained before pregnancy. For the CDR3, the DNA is TGTGCCAGCAGTTTAACAGGGGGCCTGGTCGGGGAGCTGTTTTTT. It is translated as CASSLTGGLVGELFF.